These 19 T cell receptor delta chains share one sample of origin, sequenced in a study of Vδ1+ human thymocytes. No antigen is known for these receptors. Extracted RNA was reverse transcribed into cDNA. CDR3 amplicons came from multiplex PCR with pooled V-gene forward and constant-region reverse primers. TCRdb re-analyzed the multiplex PCR reads via CATT. The table lists 80,000 or so delta-chain clones, around 35% of them singletons. Whole-study results and caveats: Thymic TRG and TRD repertoires appeared highly polyclonal, with Gaussian CDR3 length distributions.

Sequenced sample: Vdelta1+ gamma-delta thymocytes from the thymus. Stated subset: FACS-sorted CD3+ TCRalphabeta- TCRVdelta1+ TCRVdelta2- thymocytes. These receptors all stem from a boy under two years old who had congenital heart surgery.

V is TRDV1 and J is TRDJ1; 7 bases match TRDD3. The CDR3 runs 17 residues. Unmatched junction bases numbered 16, after V lost 1 base and J lost 8 bases. The germline V gene has CDR1 TSWWSYY and CDR2 QGS. The CDR3 reads CALGEPRGGHRKGKLIF. The CDR3 nucleotides are TGTGCTCTTGGGGAACCACGTGGGGGACACAGAAAGGGAAAACTCATCTTT.

The gene calls are TRDV1 and TRDJ1, with 7 positions matching TRDD3. Germline-derived CDR1 and CDR2 are TSWWSYY and QGS. This CDR3 spans 19 amino acids. Trimming removed 1 base from V and 0 bases from J; junction bases left unmatched: 14. CDR3 nucleotide sequence: TGTGCTCTTGGGGAACCCCCTCCTAAACTGGGGATCAACACCGATAAACTCATCTTT. Its translation: CALGEPPPKLGINTDKLIF.

The chain joins TRDV1 to TRDJ1, with 7 bases aligning to TRDD3. Germline CDR1 TSWWSYY, CDR2 QGS. The CDR3 is 16 amino acids. Written as DNA, the CDR3 is TGTGCCCTGGGGCTTCAGGGGATAGTCCCCACAGATAAACTCATCTTT. As protein: CALGLQGIVPTDKLIF.

The V and J genes are TRDV1 and TRDJ1; D assignment may be TRDD2 or TRDD3 (5 bases each). V lost 0 bases and J 0 bases, leaving 23 bases between the germline ends. CDR1 and CDR2 from the germline V gene are TSWWSYY and QGS. The CDR3 is 20 amino acids. The CDR3 sequence: CALGELGIPTGRQYTDKLIF. CDR3 nucleotides: TGTGCTCTTGGGGAACTAGGGATCCCTACTGGCCGTCAGTACACCGATAAACTCATCTTT.

The chain links TRDV1 to TRDJ1; D remains ambiguous. V lost 2 bases and J lost 3, with 10 bases in between. The CDR3 is made up of 14 amino acids. Germline-derived CDR1 and CDR2 are TSWWSYY and QGS. The CDR3, as DNA: TGTGCTCTTGGGGAAGTTAGGTGTGCCGATAAACTCATCTTT. It is translated as CALGEVRCADKLIF.

The chain links TRDV1 to TRDJ1; 9 bases map to TRDD2. Germline V gene lookup returns CDR1 TSWWSYY and CDR2 QGS. The CDR3 has 18 residues. The ends lost 4 bases at V and 8 bases at J; junction bases unmatched: 20. CDR3: CALGGVKAFLRGDKKLIF. The DNA for the CDR3 is TGTGCTCTTGGGGGAGTGAAGGCCTTCCTACGTGGGGATAAAAAACTCATCTTT.

This clone was observed a few times. The sample has other DNA sequences that encode this CDR3 too. V usage is TRDV2 and J usage is TRDJ1; D is perhaps TRDD3 (6 bases). V shed 3 bases and J shed 0 bases, with 22 bases lying between them. The length of the CDR3 is 18 residues. Germline V gene data show CDR1 as GEAIGNYY and CDR2 as EKD. The CDR3 here is CACDASPWGDKYTDKLIF. Here the CDR3 DNA reads TGTGCCTGTGACGCATCACCCTGGGGCGACAAGTACACCGATAAACTCATCTTT.

The genes are TRDV1 and TRDJ1; D is perhaps TRDD2 (5 bases). Trimming took off 6 bases at V and 0 bases at J, with 17 bases between the two ends. The CDR3 is 16 residues long. Germline CDR1 TSWWSYY, CDR2 QGS. The CDR3 DNA sequence: TGTGCTCTTGGAGCCTACACCTCCCCTCACACCGATAAACTCATCTTT. This sequence encodes CALGAYTSPHTDKLIF.

The V call is TRDV1, the J call TRDJ1; 9 bases map to TRDD3. The CDR3 extends over 19 amino acids. Germline values: CDR1 TSWWSYY, CDR2 QGS. Trimming cost V 4 bases and J 2 bases; bases outside gene matches: 17. The CDR3 DNA is TGTGCTCTTGGGGGACCTTCCCCTTTCGCCCTGGGGGATACCGATAAACTCATCTTT. Translated: CALGGPSPFALGDTDKLIF.

The V call is TRDV1, the J call TRDJ1; 13 bases fit TRDD3. The CDR3 is 23 amino acids. With V trimmed by 2 bases and J by 0 bases, 21 bases remained unmatched. Germline lookup yields CDR1 TSWWSYY and CDR2 QGS. CDR3 coding DNA: TGTGCTCTTGGGGAAGGGACGGCGACCGCTACTGGGGGATACGCGAGGTACACCGATAAACTCATCTTT. This sequence encodes CALGEGTATATGGYARYTDKLIF.

The V call is TRDV1, the J call TRDJ1; 11 nucleotides line up with TRDD3. CDR3 length equals 19 residues. V shed 3 bases and J 1 base; nucleotides not matched to a gene: 13. CDR1 is TSWWSYY and CDR2 is QGS in the germline V gene. CDR3 nucleotides: TGTGCTCTTGGGGACCGTTTCATGCTGGGGGATACTCCCACCGATAAACTCATCTTT. Translation gives CALGDRFMLGDTPTDKLIF.

V is TRDV1 and J is TRDJ1; TRDD3 matches at 12 bases. The CDR3 extends over 25 amino acids. Germline V gene lookup returns CDR1 TSWWSYY and CDR2 QGS. After removal of 0 bases from V and 7 bases from J, the junction contained 33 bases not matched to a gene. The CDR3 DNA reads TGTGCTCTTGGGGAACTATGGTGTCAGGTGATACGGCCTGGCCGGTACTGGGGGATACCGGGTAAACTCATCTTT. Protein product: CALGELWCQVIRPGRYWGIPGKLIF.

The chain is built from TRDV1 and TRDJ1; 8 bases agree with TRDD3. The germline gives CDR1 TSWWSYY, CDR2 QGS. J was trimmed by 0 bases and V by 4 bases; bases with no gene match: 31. The CDR3 covers 24 residues. CDR3 sequence: CALGGELSPAPLGACNPYTDKLIF. The CDR3 nucleotides are TGTGCTCTTGGGGGGGAGCTCTCCCCCGCACCACTGGGGGCTTGCAATCCGTACACCGATAAACTCATCTTT.

This clone showed up just a few times. This chain joins TRDV2 and TRDJ1, with 10 nucleotides matching TRDD3. J was trimmed by 0 bases and V by 1 base; bases with no gene match: 13. Germline lookup yields CDR1 GEAIGNYY and CDR2 EKD. The CDR3 runs 19 residues. CDR3 protein: CACDTRPYWGIQNTDKLIF. The CDR3 DNA is TGTGCCTGTGACACAAGACCGTACTGGGGGATCCAGAACACCGATAAACTCATCTTT.

The chain uses TRDV1 and TRDJ1, with 7 positions matching TRDD3. Germline values: CDR1 TSWWSYY, CDR2 QGS. This CDR3 region has 19 residues. V was clipped by 1 base and J by 0 bases; unmatched bases: 14. This CDR3 is CALGEPIHLGGCYTDKLIF. CDR3 DNA: TGTGCTCTTGGGGAACCTATACATCTGGGGGGCTGTTACACCGATAAACTCATCTTT.

This chain links TRDV1 with TRDJ1, with D possibly being TRDD3 (6 bases). Germline values: CDR1 TSWWSYY, CDR2 QGS. Deletions cut 1 base from V and 0 bases from J, with 15 bases between. This CDR3 is 17 amino acids long. CDR3 region: CALGEPSLWGYTDKLIF. The DNA for the CDR3 is TGTGCTCTTGGGGAACCTTCCCTTTGGGGATACACCGATAAACTCATCTTT.

The chain links TRDV1 to TRDJ1; 10 bases are a match to TRDD3. Germline trimming cut 2 bases from V and 1 base from J; bases unmatched to any gene: 19. CDR1 TSWWSYY and CDR2 QGS come from the germline V gene. CDR3 size: 21 residues. For the CDR3, the DNA is TGTGCTCTTGGGGAAGTGTCGCTCCCCTTACTGGGGGATGCTGGCACCGATAAACTCATCTTT. Translating gives CALGEVSLPLLGDAGTDKLIF.

The chain uses TRDV1 and TRDJ1; 10 nucleotides match TRDD3. This CDR3 region has 18 residues. J was trimmed by 0 bases and V by 4 bases; bases with no gene match: 11. Per germline, CDR1 TSWWSYY and CDR2 QGS. The CDR3: CALGVEVLGDYYTDKLIF. The DNA of the CDR3 is TGTGCTCTTGGGGTAGAAGTACTGGGGGATTATTACACCGATAAACTCATCTTT.

The chain has TRDV1 and TRDJ1; 9 bases line up with TRDD3. Trimming cost V 3 bases and J 1 base; bases outside gene matches: 15. The CDR3 loop spans 19 amino acids. The germline CDR1 and CDR2 sequences are TSWWSYY and QGS. CDR3: CALGDGLVGGYRFTDKLIF. The CDR3 DNA reads TGTGCTCTTGGGGACGGTCTTGTGGGGGGATACCGGTTCACCGATAAACTCATCTTT.